Each of the 3 T cell receptor beta chains below was sequenced from the same sample in a study of shared clonotypes between healthy human individuals. The method was immunoSEQ multiplex PCR; TCRdb's version includes in-frame clones alone and lacks a portion of them. Among 2 million to 2.5 million clones, 80% to 95% were seen once, and the ten largest hold 0.3% to 0.4%. The sequenced sample was naive CD4+ T cells from PBMCs. Subset here: CD45RA+ positively selected. These receptor sequences come from a man aged 18 to 29 in good health. Some clones in this sample may be carry-over from other donors' samples.

About this clone itself: In the same sample, other DNA sequences code for this CDR3. The V and J genes are TRBV18 and TRBJ2-1; D is perhaps TRBD2 (6 bases). Trimming left V 3 bases short and J 2 bases short, with 11 bases between. Germline assignment: CDR1 KGHSH and CDR2 LQKENI. The CDR3 is 15 amino acids. Here the CDR3 DNA reads TGTGCCAGCTCACCCCTGGCGGGACCCTACAATGAGCAGTTCTTC. It yields the protein CASSPLAGPYNEQFF.

The gene calls are TRBV19 and TRBJ2-5; D is uncertain. Trimming removed 5 bases from V and 3 bases from J, with 13 bases in between. The germline gives CDR1 LNHDA, CDR2 SQIVND (reference sequence). The length of the CDR3 is 14 residues. Here the CDR3 DNA reads TGTGCCAGTAGTGAAGAGGCGGTAAAAGAGACCCAGTACTTC. Its protein is CASSEEAVKETQYF.

The CDR3 region has the DNA TGTGCCAGCGTTCAGGGAGGGCAAGTTTTTCCGCAGTATTTT. Translated: CASVQGGQVFPQYF. The V gene is TRBV7-6, the J gene TRBJ2-3; 7 bases agree with TRBD2. This CDR3 contains 14 residues. The V and J ends lost 8 bases and 10 bases, in that order; junction bases with no gene match: 15. The germline V gene encodes CDR1 SGHVS and CDR2 FNYEAQ.